The following is a T cell receptor beta chain sequence with its context. Germline assignment: CDR1 MNHNY and CDR2 SVGAGI (reference sequence). V gave up 2 bases and J gave up 0 bases, with 13 bases separating them. CDR3 length: 16 amino acids. The data were produced by immunoSEQ multiplex PCR, yet TCRdb's version contains in-frame clones alone and is incomplete. The data hold more than 400,000 clones, with about 84% observed a single time. These data originate in a study of shared clonotypes between healthy human individuals. This TCR was sampled from a woman aged 35 to 49 in good health. Some clones in this sample may be carry-over from other donors' samples. Source material: PBMCs. The V and J genes are TRBV6-6 and TRBJ2-5; D gene ambiguous. CDR3 sequence reads: CASSYLRAGHQETQYF. The CDR3 DNA reads TGTGCCAGCAGTTACCTAAGGGCAGGCCACCAAGAGACCCAGTACTTC.